These 27 T cell receptor beta chains were sequenced from one sample in a study of vaccination effects on CD4 cells after COVID-19. These receptors have no identified antigens. Profiling relied on immunoSEQ multiplex PCR, and the TCRdb table lists in-frame clones only, not all of them. The sample includes over 55,000 clones, around 75% of them seen just once. Before sequencing took place, the ViraFEST assay used viral peptide pools to expand antigen-specific CD4+ T cells. When less than 11 days of culture had elapsed, CD4+ T cells were isolated. Vaccinees lacked prior SARS-CoV-2 infection and tested negative for nucleocapsid antibodies. Here the sequenced sample was CD4+ T cells from PBMCs cultured with HCoV-OC43 spike peptides, taken before COVID-19 vaccination. Described subset: HCoV-OC43 spike overlapping peptide pool stimulation. Receptors originate from a human donor who received a COVID-19 vaccine.

The CDR3 is CSPKIQETQYF. CDR3 DNA: TGCAGCCCAAAAATCCAAGAGACCCAGTACTTC. This chain joins TRBV20-1 and TRBJ2-5; D is undetermined. The CDR3 covers 11 residues. Looked up from germline, CDR1 is DFQATT and CDR2 is SNEGSKA (reference sequence).

This clone was counted once. The J gene is TRBJ2-2, the V gene TRBV24-1; 7 bases fit TRBD1. Germline values: CDR1 KGHDR, CDR2 SFDVKD. The CDR3 sequence is 15 residues long. The V gene end was trimmed by 7 bases and the J gene end by 0 bases; junction bases not matched to a gene: 4. Here the CDR3 DNA reads TGTGCCACCAGCTTGGACAGGCCGAACACCGGGGAGCTGTTTTTT. Its translation: CATSLDRPNTGELFF.

The chain joins TRBV30 to TRBJ2-2, with D maybe TRBD2 (6 bases). Germline values: CDR1 GTSNPN, CDR2 SVGIG (reference sequence). The CDR3 loop spans 15 amino acids. Deletions cut 4 bases from V and 4 bases from J, with 16 bases between. Here the CDR3 reads CAWTGGGRFTGELFF. In DNA, the CDR3 is TGTGCCTGGACGGGTGGAGGGCGATTCACCGGGGAGCTGTTTTTT.

This sequence joins TRBV6-5 and TRBJ2-3, with D unresolved. The germline gives CDR1 MNHEY, CDR2 SVGAGI. V lost 1 base and J 6 bases, leaving 2 bases between the germline ends. The CDR3 has 11 residues. The CDR3 nucleotides read TGTGCCAGCAGTTACTTCGATACGCAGTATTTT. It is translated as CASSYFDTQYF.

The rearrangement links TRBV10-2 to TRBJ1-3; D uncertain. The CDR3 has 13 amino acids. Trimming shortened V by 7 bases and J by 4 bases, and 11 bases separated the two germline ends. CDR1 and CDR2 from the germline V gene are WSHSY and SAAADI. The CDR3 bases are TGCGCCAGCACCCGGCGGGAGGGAAACACCATATATTTT. As protein: CASTRREGNTIYF.

The rearrangement uses TRBV14 and TRBJ1-1; D not resolved. The CDR3 extends over 14 amino acids. The V gene's germline CDR1 is SGHDN and CDR2 FVKESK. V was clipped by 4 bases and J by 0 bases, with 9 bases between them. This chain's CDR3 is CASSPGSMNTEAFF. The CDR3 coding sequence is TGTGCCAGCAGCCCCGGGAGCATGAACACTGAAGCTTTCTTT.

This clone was observed a handful of times. V usage is TRBV10-3 and J usage is TRBJ2-7, with 7 bases that match TRBD1. The J segment lost 0 bases and the V segment lost 6 bases, leaving 8 bases of the junction unmatched. This CDR3 has 15 residues. Germline values: CDR1 ENHRY, CDR2 SYGVKD. The CDR3 sequence is CAIRPDRSSSYEQYV. The CDR3 bases are TGTGCCATCAGACCGGACAGGTCCAGCTCCTACGAGCAGTACGTC.

The chain recombines TRBV6-5 with TRBJ1-2, with 8 nucleotides matching TRBD1. V shed 6 bases and J 4 bases; nucleotides not matched to a gene: 7. Germline CDR1 is MNHEY and CDR2 is SVGAGI. CDR3 length: 14 amino acids. CDR3 bases: TGTGCCAGCAGACGGACAGGGATTCGCTATGGCTACACCTTC. This translates into CASRRTGIRYGYTF.

The CDR3 DNA sequence: TGTGCCAGCAGTTACTCTCCGGACAGGGCGAACTATGGCTACACCTTC. As protein: CASSYSPDRANYGYTF. J is TRBJ1-2 and V is TRBV6-5, with 8 positions matching TRBD1. From germline, CDR1 is MNHEY and CDR2 SVGAGI. CDR3 length equals 16 residues. V was clipped by 0 bases and J by 2 bases; unmatched bases: 5.

Only a few counts were recorded for this clone. The chain links TRBV10-3 to TRBJ1-6; unclear D gene. V lost 2 bases and J lost 0, with 8 bases in between. The CDR3 runs 16 residues. In germline, CDR1 is ENHRY, CDR2 SYGVKD. The CDR3 nucleotides read TGTGCCATCAGTGAGCTAGGGAGCTCCTATAATTCACCCCTCCACTTT. It codes for CAISELGSSYNSPLHF.

The J gene is TRBJ2-5, the V gene TRBV10-3, with D uncertain. V was shortened by 10 bases and J by 2 bases, with 14 bases between the two germline ends. Germline CDR1 and CDR2: ENHRY and SYGVKD. The CDR3 loop spans 13 amino acids. In DNA, the CDR3 is TGTGCCACCCTTTCGCCGCTACAAGAGACCCAGTACTTC. Protein: CATLSPLQETQYF.

CDR3 protein: CASSLEYRAYEQYV. The DNA for the CDR3 is TGTGCCAGCAGCTTAGAATACAGGGCTTACGAGCAGTACGTC. The chain combines TRBV7-8 with TRBJ2-7, with a weak D call TRBD1 (6 bases). The CDR3 consists of 14 residues. V lost 1 base, J lost 4 bases, and 11 bases lay in between. Germline V gives CDR1 SGHVS, CDR2 FQNEAQ.

The sample holds one count of this clone. The rearrangement links TRBV11-2 to TRBJ2-1; no clear D gene. Germline values: CDR1 SGHAT, CDR2 FQNNGV. There are 12 residues in the CDR3. Deletions cut 5 bases from V and 5 bases from J, with 7 bases between. CDR3 loop: CASSPAHNEQFF. Written as DNA, the CDR3 is TGTGCCAGCAGCCCCGCGCACAATGAGCAGTTCTTC.

The J gene is TRBJ2-3, the V gene TRBV2; perhaps TRBD2 as D (7 bases). Trimming left V 1 base short and J 7 bases short, with 15 bases between. This CDR3 has 15 amino acids. The V gene's germline CDR1 is SNHLY and CDR2 FYNNEI. The CDR3 loop reads CASSEGGRGLYTQYF. In DNA form, the CDR3 reads TGTGCCAGCAGTGAAGGGGGGCGGGGGTTGTATACGCAGTATTTT.

The CDR3 is CASPQGFFIGDQETQYF. In DNA form, the CDR3 reads TGTGCCAGCCCGCAGGGGTTTTTCATAGGGGACCAAGAGACCCAGTACTTC. The genes are TRBV5-8 and TRBJ2-5; TRBD1 might be the D (6 bases). Germline CDR1 SGHTS, CDR2 YDEGEE. Deletions cut 7 bases from V and 0 bases from J, with 22 bases between. The CDR3 contains 17 residues.

This rearrangement joins TRBV2 to TRBJ2-1; 11 bases align to TRBD2. The J segment lost 6 bases and the V segment lost 8 bases, leaving 6 bases of the junction unmatched. Germline V gene sequence: CDR1 SNHLY, CDR2 FYNNEI. The CDR3 has 14 amino acids. CDR3 DNA: TGTGCCAGCCGGTCACTAGCGGGGGTCAATGAGCAGTTCTTC. This codes for CASRSLAGVNEQFF. The whole variable domain, remainder taken from reference TRBV2 and TRBJ2-1, is EPEVTQTPSHQVTQMGQEVILRCVPISNHLYFYWYRQILGQKVEFLVSFYNNEISEKSEIFDDQFSVERPDGSNFTLKIRSTKLEDSAMYFCASRSLAGVNEQFFGPGTRLTVL.

The chain is built from TRBV5-1 and TRBJ2-7; D is unresolved. Germline V CDR1 and CDR2: SGHRS, YFSETQ. Trimming took off 7 bases at V and 3 bases at J, with 5 bases between the two ends. CDR3 size: 10 residues. CDR3 region: CASLLYEQYV. The CDR3, as DNA: TGCGCCAGCCTACTCTACGAGCAGTACGTC.

The rearrangement uses TRBV19 and TRBJ2-1; TRBD2 matches 13 bases. The CDR3 is made up of 14 amino acids. Germline trimming cut 6 bases from V and 15 bases from J; bases unmatched to any gene: 11. Germline CDR1 reads LNHDA; CDR2 reads SQIVND (reference sequence). The CDR3 nucleotides read TGTGCCAGTAGCCGGACTAGCGGGGGCCTGCTCCCGTTCTTC. Its protein product is CASSRTSGGLLPFF.

The J gene is TRBJ1-1, the V gene TRBV29-1, with D perhaps matching TRBD1 (5 bases). CDR3 length: 14 amino acids. The germline V gene has CDR1 SQVTM and CDR2 ANQGSEA. Trimming cost V 4 bases and J 4 bases, with 16 bases left between them. In DNA form, the CDR3 reads TGCAGCGTTGCGTACGTGGGGCGGAGCACTGAAGCTTTCTTT. Translating it yields CSVAYVGRSTEAFF. The full variable domain, in which reference TRBV29-1 and TRBJ1-1 provide the parts outside the CDR3, is SAVISQKPSRDICQRGTSLTIQCQVDSQVTMMFWYRQQPGQSLTLIATANQGSEATYESGFVIDKFPISRPNLTFSTLTVSNMSPEDSSIYLCSVAYVGRSTEAFFGQGTRLTVV.

This chain links TRBV18 with TRBJ2-5; D is undetermined. The CDR3 has 14 residues. Germline CDR1 reads KGHSH; CDR2 reads LQKENI. Trimming cost V 8 bases and J 5 bases, with 18 bases left between them. The CDR3 DNA follows: TGTGCCAGCGCCCTCACCCCCAGGTGGGAGACCCAGTACTTC. This gives the protein CASALTPRWETQYF.

This chain links TRBV4-1 with TRBJ2-1; D possibly corresponds to TRBD2 (5 bases). Germline assignment: CDR1 MGHRA and CDR2 YSYEKL. This CDR3 has 13 amino acids. The V end lost 0 bases, the J end lost 11 bases, and 11 bases lay between the germline ends. The CDR3 DNA reads as TGCGCCAGCAGCCAAGACCCCAGACTACAGCAGTTCTTC. As protein: CASSQDPRLQQFF.

The chain is built from TRBV18 and TRBJ2-3; the match to TRBD2 covers 11 bases. The ends lost 4 bases at V and 2 bases at J; junction bases unmatched: 5. Germline CDR1 KGHSH, CDR2 LQKENI. The CDR3 totals 16 residues. CDR3 region: CASSLQTSGNTDTQYF. CDR3 DNA sequence: TGTGCCAGCTCACTACAGACTAGCGGGAACACAGATACGCAGTATTTT. Full variable domain (outside the CDR3, taken from reference TRBV18 and TRBJ2-3): NAGVMQNPRHLVRRRGQEARLRCSPMKGHSHVYWYRQLPEEGLKFMVYLQKENIIDESGMPKERFSAEFPKEGPSILRIQQVVRGDSAAYFCASSLQTSGNTDTQYFGPGTRLTVL.

This clone turned up a few times. The V gene is TRBV12-3 or TRBV12-4, the J gene TRBJ1-2; D gene unclear. The CDR3 spans 13 residues. The ends were cut back, 5 bases at V and 6 bases at J, with 13 bases in the middle. CDR3 in amino acids: CASSPAGSHGYTF. DNA for the CDR3: TGTGCCAGCAGTCCCGCCGGGTCCCATGGCTACACCTTC.

The chain links TRBV10-3 to TRBJ1-5; tentative D call: TRBD1 (6 bases). The CDR3 runs to 14 residues. V gave up 8 bases and J gave up 7 bases, with 18 bases separating them. From germline, CDR1 is ENHRY and CDR2 SYGVKD. In DNA form, the CDR3 reads TGTGCCATCGGTGTCGGGGACACTGGGCAGCCCCAGCATTTT. It translates to CAIGVGDTGQPQHF.

This chain links TRBV5-1 with TRBJ1-1, with 9 nucleotides matching TRBD1. The germline CDR1 and CDR2 sequences are SGHRS and YFSETQ. J was trimmed by 2 bases and V by 4 bases; bases with no gene match: 3. This CDR3 has 14 residues. CDR3 DNA sequence: TGCGCCAGCAGCGAGGGACAGGGAAACACTGAAGCTTTCTTT. Its translation: CASSEGQGNTEAFF.

The sample holds a few counts of this clone. The chain employs TRBV5-1 and TRBJ1-1; D is unresolved. Germline lookup yields CDR1 SGHRS and CDR2 YFSETQ. V lost 4 bases to trimming and J lost 7 bases, with 14 bases between them. The CDR3 is made up of 13 amino acids. The CDR3 spells CASSTDASVEAFF. The CDR3 DNA reads TGCGCCAGCAGCACTGACGCCTCGGTTGAAGCTTTCTTT.

The V and J genes are TRBV5-1 and TRBJ2-3; unclear D gene. This CDR3 contains 13 residues. The germline gives CDR1 SGHRS, CDR2 YFSETQ. V was shortened by 2 bases and J by 5 bases, with 9 bases between the two germline ends. The chain's CDR3 is CASSLAIRDTQYF. DNA of the CDR3: TGCGCCAGCAGCTTAGCGATCAGAGATACGCAGTATTTT.